These 15 T cell receptor beta chains originate from one sample sequenced in a study of beta chain features in type 1 diabetes. Their recognized antigens are unknown. Expressed TCRB transcripts were sequenced after all isolated RNA was converted to cDNA. Method: immunoSEQ multiplex PCR; TCRdb's copy keeps in-frame clones and lacks some. The sample lists 130,000 to 150,000 clones, approximately 13% occurring once. Findings of the study overall: When Type 1 diabetes patients were examined, their TCRB CDR3s proved moderately but significantly shorter in all four CD4+ subsets.

Specimen: central memory CD4+ T cells from blood. These TCRs come from a man younger than 35 with type 1 diabetes.

In this sample, this clone turned up a few times. The rearrangement uses TRBV7-9 and TRBJ2-1, with 10 bases aligning to TRBD1. The V gene end was trimmed by 3 bases and the J gene end by 8 bases; junction bases not matched to a gene: 7. The CDR3 has 15 amino acids. Per germline, CDR1 SEHNR and CDR2 FQNEAQ (reference sequence). The CDR3 is CASSFAGGQGHEQFF. The CDR3 bases are TGTGCCAGCAGCTTTGCGGGGGGACAGGGGCATGAGCAGTTCTTC.

The chain links TRBV30 to TRBJ2-7; unclear D gene. Deletions cut 2 bases from V and 3 bases from J, with 5 bases between. CDR1 and CDR2 (germline): GTSNPN, SVGIG (reference sequence). The CDR3 consists of 11 residues. CDR3 DNA sequence: TGTGCCTGGAGTTTCAACTACGAGCAGTACTTC. Translation gives CAWSFNYEQYF. Combining the CDR3 with reference TRBV30 and TRBJ2-7 gives the whole variable domain SQTIHQWPATLVQPVGSPLSLECTVEGTSNPNLYWYRQAAGRGLQLLFYSVGIGQISSEVPQNLSASRPQDRQFILSSKKLLLSDSGFYLCAWSFNYEQYFGPGTRLTVT.

The gene calls are TRBV10-1 and TRBJ1-2; a weak D match, TRBD1 (5 bases). This CDR3 region has 15 residues. Germline assignment: CDR1 WNHNN and CDR2 SYGVQD (reference sequence). V gave up 2 bases and J gave up 4 bases, with 14 bases separating them. The CDR3 sequence: CASSEGSGIGYGYTF. CDR3 coding DNA: TGCGCCAGCAGTGAGGGGTCAGGGATCGGCTATGGCTACACCTTC.

This clone appeared a few times. The chain is built from TRBV18 and TRBJ1-2; a weak D match, TRBD1 (5 bases). CDR3 length: 15 residues. Trimming removed 3 bases from V and 2 bases from J, with 13 bases in between. Germline CDR1 reads KGHSH; CDR2 reads LQKENI. CDR3: CASSPISDTNYGYTF. DNA of the CDR3: TGTGCCAGCTCACCTATATCGGACACGAACTATGGCTACACCTTC.

This clone was counted a few times. The V call is TRBV14, the J call TRBJ1-2, with D unresolved. Germline-derived CDR1 and CDR2 are SGHDN and FVKESK. The V end was cut by 0 bases, the J end by 4 bases, with 6 bases between. The CDR3 runs 13 residues. The CDR3 reads CASSQESIYGYTF. DNA of the CDR3: TGTGCCAGCAGCCAAGAATCGATCTATGGCTACACCTTC.

The CDR3 region has the DNA TGTGCCAGCAGCGAACAGGGGATCCCCCGGGAGACCCAGTACTTC. It specifies CASSEQGIPRETQYF. This chain uses TRBV2 with TRBJ2-5; 7 nucleotides align to TRBD1. Germline lookup yields CDR1 SNHLY and CDR2 FYNNEI. CDR3 length: 15 residues. The V and J ends lost 6 bases and 5 bases, in that order; junction bases with no gene match: 12.

In regard to this clone: A much bigger clone sits one base away, suggesting this may be a read error. V gene TRBV15 combines with J gene TRBJ1-5; the D gene is possibly TRBD1 (6 bases). Germline V gives CDR1 LNHNV, CDR2 YYDKDF (reference sequence). V lost 0 bases, J lost 1 base, and 16 bases lay in between. The CDR3 is 18 amino acids. CDR3 sequence: CATSRDGKQGASNQPQHF. The CDR3 coding sequence is TGTGCCACCAGCAGAGATGGGAAACAGGGTGCGAGCAATCAGCCCCAGCATTTT.

This clone came up a few times. The sample has other DNA sequences that encode this CDR3 too. The chain couples TRBV15 to TRBJ1-1; no clear D gene. V lost 1 base and J 0 bases, leaving 9 bases between the germline ends. CDR1 is LNHNV, CDR2 YYDKDF, per germline (reference sequence). The CDR3 is made up of 15 amino acids. Here the CDR3 DNA reads TGTGCCACCAGCAGAGTAAGGGCGATGAACACTGAAGCTTTCTTT. This codes for CATSRVRAMNTEAFF.

This clone was counted a few times. Compared with germline, one end of the junction differs, possibly owing to a read error. J is TRBJ2-3 and V is TRBV7-7; 10 nucleotides align to TRBD2. The CDR3 totals 16 residues. Germline CDR1 and CDR2: SSHAT and FNYEAQ (reference sequence). CDR3 DNA sequence: TGTGCTAGCAGCTTAGGTCTAGCGGGGGTGTCGGATACGCAGTATTTT. As protein: CASSLGLAGVSDTQYF.

The chain employs TRBV15 and TRBJ1-2; no clear D gene. CDR1 is LNHNV and CDR2 is YYDKDF in the germline V gene (reference sequence). The V and J ends lost 0 bases and 3 bases respectively, with 14 bases between them. CDR3 size: 16 residues. CDR3 region: CATSRDAKGADYGYTF. The CDR3 DNA reads TGTGCCACCAGCAGAGATGCGAAGGGTGCGGACTATGGCTACACCTTC.

This clone was seen only a few times. The chain joins TRBV20-1 to TRBJ2-7; tentatively, D is TRBD2 (5 bases). In germline, CDR1 is DFQATT, CDR2 SNEGSKA (reference sequence). The CDR3 runs to 11 residues. The V gene lost 6 bases and the J gene lost 4 bases, with 10 bases spanning the gap. The CDR3 loop is CSAWTEYEQYF. Written as DNA, the CDR3 is TGCAGTGCCTGGACTGAGTACGAGCAGTACTTC.

The chain employs TRBV28 and TRBJ1-2, with D tentatively TRBD1 (5 bases). Germline loops: CDR1 MDHEN, CDR2 SYDVKM. The CDR3 runs to 16 residues. V was clipped by 7 bases and J by 2 bases, with 20 bases between them. This CDR3 reads CASTALGGRGNYGYTF. The CDR3 bases are TGTGCCAGCACCGCCCTCGGGGGACGGGGGAACTATGGCTACACCTTC.

The V and J genes are TRBV19 and TRBJ2-5; TRBD2 agrees at 11 bases. Per the germline V gene, CDR1 is LNHDA and CDR2 is SQIVND (reference sequence). Trimming cost V 4 bases and J 2 bases; bases outside gene matches: 3. The CDR3 spans 15 residues. The CDR3 DNA follows: TGTGCCAGTAGTAAGGGACTAGCGGCTCAAGAGACCCAGTACTTC. Its translation: CASSKGLAAQETQYF.

The chain joins TRBV19 to TRBJ2-7, with unresolved D. Germline V gene sequence: CDR1 LNHDA, CDR2 SQIVND (reference sequence). Trimming removed 6 bases at V and 6 bases at J, with 12 bases between. This CDR3 has 12 amino acids. As DNA, the CDR3 is TGTGCCAGTAGCCACCCTCGAGGCGAGCAGTACTTC. Translation gives CASSHPRGEQYF.

In this sample, this clone turned up a few times. This chain uses TRBV6-5 with TRBJ2-3; 7 bases are shared with TRBD2. The CDR3 is 15 residues long. After removal of 2 bases from V and 4 bases from J, the junction contained 6 bases not matched to a gene. The germline gives CDR1 MNHEY, CDR2 SVGAGI. CDR3 sequence reads: CASSYGGGGSDTQYF. The CDR3 DNA is TGTGCCAGCAGTTACGGCGGGGGTGGCTCAGATACGCAGTATTTT.